This T cell receptor (beta chain) was captured in a study of cytomegalovirus exposure and HLA in healthy donors (TCRdb year 2017). Some background on the complete study: According to an earlier analysis of several hundred of the donors, roughly 180 million T cells yielded roughly 110 million unique TCR beta sequences and more than 250 Gb of sequence data. Roughly 300 gigabases of sequencing data and approximately 92 million unique TCR sequences made up an early release that covered fewer than 650 HLA-typed donors. Among the roughly 400 genotyped donors, about 85% belonged to the genetic ancestry cluster associated with self-reported Caucasian donors. The aim of the study was to test whether cataloging public T cell receptors could identify signatures of past pathogen exposure. Using immunosequencing, the study profiled T cell repertoires from 550 to 750 subjects and related those repertoires to cytomegalovirus serostatus. In addition to the first cohort of 650 to 750 subjects, a separate validation cohort of approximately 110 different subjects was used. The study combined high-throughput TCR immunosequencing, statistical association of individual TCRs with disease status, and machine learning to predict cytomegalovirus infection status. A later analysis re-analyzed previously published TCR beta repertoires from several hundred donors and added high-resolution HLA genotyping to study TCR occurrence patterns. Rather than drawing on any new phenotypic data, the later analysis identified candidate immune exposures from TCR beta sequences and the way those sequences occurred across donors. To decide whether each TCR beta V gene segment behaved as functional or pseudogenic, an earlier analysis of some 580 of the donors relied on high-throughput TCR beta sequencing. Donor age, sex, ethnicity and CMV serostatus were compiled alongside the repertoire data. Genome-wide SNP genotypes for about 65% of the roughly 700 donors were used in a later genetic analysis, which treated that subset as a discovery cohort. All discovery cohort repertoires had been generated using a single sequencing platform. Both class I and class II loci were covered by HLA typing, at four-digit resolution. The number of typed donors differed by locus: 629-630 for A, B, C, DRB1 and DQB1; 500 to 550 for DQA1; 606 for DPA1; and roughly 450 for DPB1. Roughly 5 DR-DQ haplotypes were handled as single units for association and clustering, since linkage in the cohort was strong. Among several hundred genotyped donors of the cohort, an average of around 240,000 unique TCR beta nucleotide sequences was sequenced per donor, of which approximately 18% were non-productive.

Here V drops 3 bases and J drops 8 bases, and the junction holds 7 bases not matched to any gene. The cysteine opens and the phenylalanine closes a CDR3 of 14 amino acids. The entry retains the CDR3 DNA only, 42 bases that are in frame from base 1. The germline V gene gives CDR1 as MGHRA and CDR2 as YSYEKL. The cohort comprised more than 550 healthy bone marrow donors. All cohort members were sampled while nominally healthy, although unrecorded immune exposures were likely present. The donor tested CMV seronegative, placing the donor among the approximately 360 seronegative members of the cohort. A peripheral blood sample was provided by each donor, and peripheral blood mononuclear cells were used for TCR beta sequencing. Genomic DNA was extracted from the blood cell samples with the Qiagen DNeasy Blood Extraction Kit. Of note for this clone: The antigen it recognizes is unknown. No qualities accompany the bases; no much larger clone lies one base away.

The receptor library was made with the immunoSEQ multiplex PCR assay. The multiplex PCR relied on a mix of 60 forward primers for TCR Vbeta segments and 13 reverse primers for TCR Jbeta segments. The CDR3 region of rearranged TCR beta genes was amplified from genomic DNA with a multiplex PCR assay. The Illumina HiSeq System was used to sequence the amplified TCR beta libraries as 87-base-pair reads. Per the authors' processing: A later analysis counted some 74 million unique TCR beta chains across the 550 to 700 repertoires, and roughly 11 million of these chains were shared by at least two donors. Raw reads were error-corrected and collapsed into unique sequences with a nearest-neighbor algorithm that merged closely related sequences to remove PCR and sequencing errors. V, D and J gene segments were assigned by aligning CDR3 sequences to IMGT reference sequences. For a sequence to be retained, at least a six-nucleotide match to both a V gene segment and a J gene segment was required. A rearrangement was called productive if the CDR3 had no stop codons and remained in frame with V and J, and every other rearrangement was called non-productive. CDR3 was defined by IMGT convention, running from the second conserved V-encoded cysteine to the conserved J-encoded phenylalanine. The earlier analysis of about 610 of the donors excluded any sequence lacking an unambiguous match to a single V gene segment. In an earlier analysis of approximately 550 of the donors, V segments were called functional above 56.7% productive rearrangements and were called segregating when the between-donor standard deviation exceeded 5%. A statistical classification framework was developed to diagnose cytomegalovirus status using the catalog of TCR beta chain sequences. A later analysis assigned V and J genes by comparing TCR nucleotide sequences with IMGT/GENE-DB human TR gene sequences. A later analysis assigned CDR3 sequences and most-parsimonious VDJ recombination scenarios with the TCRdist pipeline. In a later analysis, each TCR beta chain was defined by its CDR3 amino acid sequence together with its V-gene family, and reads lacking a unique V-gene family were excluded. To address suspected cross-contamination and a sequencing artifact, a later analysis removed around 600 highly shared, low-generation-probability nucleotide sequences. In a later analysis, a clonal expansion index was calculated for each public chain from normalized within-repertoire ranks of inferred template counts. In a later analysis, generation probabilities were computed with a VDJ recombination model fitted to out-of-frame rearrangements, and the resulting probabilities were checked against IGoR. In a later analysis, hypergeometric tests were used to score TCR-TCR, TCR-HLA and TCR-CMV co-occurrence, with a repertoire-size bias correction applied to TCR pairs. A later analysis estimated false discovery rates by permuting HLA or CMV assignments 20 times. In a later analysis, co-occurring TCRs were grouped using DBSCAN, and TCRdist sequence similarity was added for clustering within HLA-allele-positive subsets. Repertoires with fewer than 30,000 or more than 120,000 public chains were left out of co-occurrence clustering, as were a handful of repertoires with anomalous nucleotide sharing. As stored in TCRdb, this immuneACCESS dataset retains in-frame rearrangements with V and J assigned. A fraction of the clones does not appear; measured against another copy, unresolved V genes explain less than half of the discrepancy, and the remainder lacks a known reason. The DNA was the basis for D and trimming; V, J and clone size are from that table. Across this sample there are tens of thousands of clones, with 80% seen only once. The ten largest clones capture under 6.5% of the sample.

Overall results and qualifications from the work: The cohort was sequenced for TCR beta chains only, and without alpha or paired-chain data the features that could be detected were limited. A total of 150 or so TCR beta chains were listed by the study as associated with cytomegalovirus. According to a later analysis, most CMV-associated TCR beta chains appeared to be HLA-restricted, and the HLA associations seemed to be driven largely by CMV exposure. Several of the top co-occurrence clusters appeared to be linked to parvovirus B19, influenza, CMV and Epstein-Barr virus, according to a later analysis. A later analysis associated around 16,000 TCR beta sequences with specific HLA alleles at a false discovery rate of 0.05. The authors suggested that the approach could potentially be generalized to other disease states and immunological phenotypes. Linkage disequilibrium might explain the correlated functional status among segregating V segments, but an unknown experimental factor could not be ruled out. For the cohort, immune exposure information was limited to CMV serostatus. Roughly uniform sequencing depth across donors was assumed in presence/absence analyses, although this assumption may not hold. Three of the identified cytomegalovirus-associated TCR beta chains were confirmed in vitro to be specific for cytomegalovirus antigens. Because the 87-base-pair reads could not distinguish some IMGT-functional V segments, including TRBV6-2 and TRBV6-3, those segments were excluded. According to a later analysis, TCR association rates differed among HLA loci, with DRB1 alleles showing the most associated TCRs and HLA-C alleles showing the fewest. According to a later genetic analysis, donors in an Asian-associated ancestry cluster had fewer N-insertions in productive TCRs than the approximately 690-donor mean. A later genetic analysis associated a missense DCLRE1C variant with V-gene and J-gene trimming of TCR beta chains, and an independent cohort replicated the association. Across donors, most TCR sequences were observed very rarely, whereas some public TCRs were present in many individuals. Assigning TCR associations to individual alleles was difficult when HLA alleles, especially DR and DQ, strongly co-occurred. Because counts were too low, about 18 rarely observed V segments, including chromosome 9 orphons, were excluded from the earlier analysis of 587 of the donors. Because HLA typing was missing for some donors at each locus, association tests included only the typed subset. The classifier was reported to diagnose cytomegalovirus status with high specificity and sensitivity in both the original and validation cohorts. A further reported finding was that TCR beta sequences accurately predicted the HLA-A and HLA-B alleles for most subjects in the first cohort. A cluster of highly shared sequence variants was judged likely to represent a technical artifact of the sequencing pipeline. In a later analysis, HLA-associated TCR beta chains were found to be more clonally expanded and to have lower generation probabilities than equally common non-associated chains. An earlier analysis of approximately 530 of the donors showed that most TCR beta V segments appeared in productive rearrangements either about 87% or about 30% of the time, which broadly matched IMGT annotations.

The V and J segments used are TRBV4-1 and TRBJ1-2, and 9 junction bases match TRBD1. The receptor was isolated from a male donor in good health and CMV-seronegative. The material sequenced was PBMCs. CDR3 loop: CASSQETGGLGYTF. The DNA sequence follows: TGCGCCAGCAGCCAGGAGACAGGGGGGCTGGGCTACACCTTC.